This passage covers 13 T cell receptor beta chains from one sample sequenced in a study of blood T cell repertoires in COVID-19. Assay: immunoSEQ multiplex PCR; the TCRdb copy retains only in-frame clones and omits some. Of roughly 300,000 clones listed, just over 85% were seen once; the top ten hold roughly 4.2%. The sample was PBMCs or T cells enriched from blood (not recorded which). The receptors stem from a woman aged 40 to 50 with acute COVID-19.

The chain has TRBV6-4 and TRBJ1-2, with TRBD1 as a possible D gene (6 bases). Trimming removed 0 bases at V and 0 bases at J, with 8 bases between. Germline V lookup: CDR1 MRHNA, CDR2 SNTAGT. The CDR3 consists of 15 residues. The CDR3 sequence is CASSDSPGANYGYTF. Here the CDR3 DNA reads TGTGCCAGCAGTGACTCGCCAGGGGCTAACTATGGCTACACCTTC.

This sequence joins TRBV10-3 and TRBJ2-7; 9 nucleotides match TRBD1. The CDR3 is 15 residues long. Unmatched junction bases numbered 5, after V lost 3 bases and J lost 2 bases. Germline CDR1 and CDR2: ENHRY and SYGVKD. In DNA, the CDR3 is TGTGCCATCAGTGATTCTCACAGGGGGCCCTACGAGCAGTACTTC. The encoded protein is CAISDSHRGPYEQYF.

V is TRBV6-5 and J is TRBJ1-1; the match to TRBD1 covers 9 bases. V shed 6 bases and J 2 bases; nucleotides not matched to a gene: 7. Per germline, CDR1 MNHEY and CDR2 SVGAGI. The CDR3 covers 15 residues. The CDR3, as DNA: TGTGCCAGCAGACCCCAGGGACAGGGTAACACTGAAGCTTTCTTT. It encodes CASRPQGQGNTEAFF.

In DNA form, the CDR3 reads TGCGCCAGCAGCAGGGGACAGGGCGCCGGGGAAGCTTTCTTT. Encoded protein: CASSRGQGAGEAFF. This sequence joins TRBV5-1 and TRBJ1-1, with TRBD1 matching 9 bases. Germline CDR1 SGHRS, CDR2 YFSETQ. The CDR3 loop spans 14 amino acids. J lost 8 bases, V lost 4 bases, and 9 bases had no gene match.

V is TRBV6-7 and J is TRBJ2-5, with 8 bases that match TRBD1. TRBV6-7 has ORF status, its function being uncertain. J gave up 7 bases and V 7 bases, and 20 bases lay outside the gene matches. This CDR3 has 17 amino acids. The CDR3 here is CASTSDGTGSTRPTQYF. The CDR3 DNA reads as TGTGCCAGCACCTCGGACGGGACAGGCTCAACCCGCCCGACCCAGTACTTC.

V usage is TRBV5-1 and J usage is TRBJ1-1; D remains unclear. The germline gives CDR1 SGHRS, CDR2 YFSETQ. This CDR3 has 14 amino acids. The V and J ends lost 0 bases and 1 base respectively, with 7 bases between them. The CDR3 DNA follows: TGCGCCAGCAGCTTGGCTGGCCCGAACACTGAAGCTTTCTTT. It encodes CASSLAGPNTEAFF.

V gene TRBV9 combines with J gene TRBJ2-2; possibly TRBD1 for D (6 bases). With 4 bases removed from V and 3 bases from J, the gap between germline ends came to 22 bases. CDR1 and CDR2 from the germline V gene are SGDLS and YYNGEE. The length of the CDR3 is 18 residues. CDR3 DNA sequence: TGTGCCAGCAGCCCTAGGTCGGAGCAGGGGCACCACACCGGGGAGCTGTTTTTT. The encoded protein is CASSPRSEQGHHTGELFF.

The CDR3 DNA reads TGTGCCAGCCGCCCAGGGGCGGGAGACTACGAGCAGTACTTC. Amino acids: CASRPGAGDYEQYF. V and J are TRBV7-9 and TRBJ2-7, with a weak D call TRBD2 (7 bases). The V end was cut by 8 bases, the J end by 3 bases, with 17 bases between. This CDR3 is 14 amino acids long. Germline CDR1 reads SEHNR; CDR2 reads FQNEAQ (reference sequence).

V gene TRBV9 combines with J gene TRBJ2-3; TRBD1 matches at 8 bases. The V gene end was trimmed by 3 bases and the J gene end by 2 bases; junction bases not matched to a gene: 2. This CDR3 contains 14 residues. CDR1 is SGDLS and CDR2 is YYNGEE in the germline V gene. CDR3 sequence reads: CASSAQGDTDTQYF. Written as DNA, the CDR3 is TGTGCCAGCAGCGCACAGGGGGACACAGATACGCAGTATTTT.

The chain is built from TRBV15 and TRBJ1-1; no definite D call. Germline values: CDR1 LNHNV, CDR2 YYDKDF (reference sequence). V gave up 3 bases and J gave up 7 bases, with 12 bases separating them. This CDR3 is built from 13 residues. For the CDR3, the DNA is TGTGCCACCAGCAGCGGAGGCGGAGATGAAGCTTTCTTT. Its protein is CATSSGGGDEAFF.

V usage is TRBV2 and J usage is TRBJ2-4; D remains unclear. Germline values: CDR1 SNHLY, CDR2 FYNNEI. This CDR3 contains 12 residues. V was pared by 2 bases and J by 11 bases, with 10 bases between. The CDR3, as DNA: TGTGCCAGCAGTGAATCCCAGTTGCTTCAGTACTTC. Amino acid sequence: CASSESQLLQYF.

V usage is TRBV28 and J usage is TRBJ1-4; the D is unclear. V was shortened by 3 bases and J by 7 bases, with 15 bases between the two germline ends. The length of the CDR3 is 15 residues. The germline CDR1 and CDR2 sequences are MDHEN and SYDVKM. The CDR3 DNA sequence: TGTGCCAGCAGTTTGATGGTAGGTCGCGGTGAAAAACTGTTTTTT. Its protein product is CASSLMVGRGEKLFF. The full variable domain, in which reference TRBV28 and TRBJ1-4 provide the parts outside the CDR3, is DVKVTQSSRYLVKRTGEKVFLECVQDMDHENMFWYRQDPGLGLRLIYFSYDVKMKEKGDIPEGYSVSREKKERFSLILESASTNQTSMYLCASSLMVGRGEKLFFGSGTQLSVL.

The chain combines TRBV6-5 with TRBJ1-2; the D is unclear. With 6 bases removed from V and 1 base from J, the gap between germline ends came to 15 bases. This CDR3 contains 15 residues. The germline V gene has CDR1 MNHEY and CDR2 SVGAGI. The CDR3 reads CASSPLNFLNYGYTF. The CDR3 nucleotides read TGTGCCAGCAGCCCACTAAACTTTCTTAACTATGGCTACACCTTC.